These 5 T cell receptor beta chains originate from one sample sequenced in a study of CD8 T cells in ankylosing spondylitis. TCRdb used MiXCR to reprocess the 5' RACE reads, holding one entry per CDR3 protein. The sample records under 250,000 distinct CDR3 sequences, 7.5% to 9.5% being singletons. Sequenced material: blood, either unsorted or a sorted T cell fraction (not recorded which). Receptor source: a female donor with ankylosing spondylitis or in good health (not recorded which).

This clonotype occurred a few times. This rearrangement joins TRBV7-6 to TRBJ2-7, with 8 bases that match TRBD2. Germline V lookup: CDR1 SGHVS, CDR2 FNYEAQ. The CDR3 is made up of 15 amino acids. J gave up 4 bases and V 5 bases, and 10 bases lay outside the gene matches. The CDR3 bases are TGTGCCAGCAGCCCGGGGGGGGCCGCCAGATACGAGCAGTACTTC. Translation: CASSPGGAARYEQYF.

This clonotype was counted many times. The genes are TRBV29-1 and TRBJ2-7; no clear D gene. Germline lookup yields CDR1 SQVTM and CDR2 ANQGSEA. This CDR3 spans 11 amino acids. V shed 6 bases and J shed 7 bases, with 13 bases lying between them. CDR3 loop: CSVANDGEQYF. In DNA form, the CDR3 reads TGCAGCGTCGCCAATGATGGAGAGCAGTACTTC.

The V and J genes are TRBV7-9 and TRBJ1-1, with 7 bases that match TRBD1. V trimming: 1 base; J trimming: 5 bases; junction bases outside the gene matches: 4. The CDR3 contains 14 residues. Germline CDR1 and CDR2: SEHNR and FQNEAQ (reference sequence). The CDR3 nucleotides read TGTGCCAGCAGCTTAGGACAGGGCCGAACTGAAGCTTTCTTT. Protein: CASSLGQGRTEAFF.

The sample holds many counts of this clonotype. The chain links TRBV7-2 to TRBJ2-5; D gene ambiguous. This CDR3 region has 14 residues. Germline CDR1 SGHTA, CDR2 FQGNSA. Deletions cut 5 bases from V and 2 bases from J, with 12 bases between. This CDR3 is CASSRQSLQETQYF. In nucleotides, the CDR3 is TGTGCCAGCAGCCGCCAGTCTTTACAAGAGACCCAGTACTTC.

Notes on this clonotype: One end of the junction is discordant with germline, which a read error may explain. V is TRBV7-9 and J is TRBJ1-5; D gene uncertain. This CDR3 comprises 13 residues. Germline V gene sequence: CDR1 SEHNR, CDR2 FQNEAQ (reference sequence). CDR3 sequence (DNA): TGTGTCAGCAGCTTAGGGAGCAATCAGCCCCAGCATTTT. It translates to CVSSLGSNQPQHF.